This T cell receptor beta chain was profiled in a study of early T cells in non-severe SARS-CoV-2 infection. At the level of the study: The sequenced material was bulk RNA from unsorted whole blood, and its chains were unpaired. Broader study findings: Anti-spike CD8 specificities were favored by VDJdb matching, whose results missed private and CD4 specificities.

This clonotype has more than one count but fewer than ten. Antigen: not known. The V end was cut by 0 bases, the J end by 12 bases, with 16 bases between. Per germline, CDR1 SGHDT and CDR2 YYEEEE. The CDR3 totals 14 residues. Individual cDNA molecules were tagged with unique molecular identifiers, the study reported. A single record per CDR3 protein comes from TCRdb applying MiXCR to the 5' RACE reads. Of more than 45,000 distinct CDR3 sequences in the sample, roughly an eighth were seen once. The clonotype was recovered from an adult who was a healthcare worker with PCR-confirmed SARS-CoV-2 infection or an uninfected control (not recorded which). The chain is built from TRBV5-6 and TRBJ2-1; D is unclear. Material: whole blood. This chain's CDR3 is CASSLVSPGGGQFF. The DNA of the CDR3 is TGTGCCAGCAGCTTGGTCAGTCCGGGCGGCGGGCAGTTCTTC.